What follows are 2 T cell receptor beta chains derived from one specimen sequenced in a study of kidney transplant recipient with SARS-CoV-2 infection. TCRdb analysed the reads with MiXCR anew, one entry per CDR3 protein. The profile shows roughly 230,000 distinct CDR3 sequences, around 28% of them singletons. Source: a blood sample, taken at baseline and on roughly day 110 from a kidney transplant recipient. These receptors were collected from a male patient aged 30 to 40 who had COVID-19 and was a kidney transplant recipient. The graft donor may have contributed some T cells.

About this clonotype itself: A read error may explain this, as a much larger clone is one base away. The rearrangement uses TRBV6-5 and TRBJ2-1; TRBD2 agrees at 14 bases. Germline V gives CDR1 MNHEY, CDR2 SVGAGI. The CDR3 has 18 amino acids. V gave up 0 bases and J gave up 8 bases; unmatched junction bases: 9. The CDR3 is CASSYSRLAGGPGDEQFF. The CDR3 DNA reads as TGTGCCAGCAGTTACTCGCGACTAGCGGGAGGGCCTGGGGATGAGCAGTTCTTC.

The table lists this clonotype with many counts. The chain recombines TRBV6-2 or TRBV6-3 with TRBJ1-2; D unclear. This CDR3 has 17 residues. Germline-derived CDR1 and CDR2 are MNHEY and SVGEGT. Trimming took 5 bases from V and 4 from J, leaving 23 bases between them. The CDR3 loop is CASSLTCCIGKTYGYTF. The CDR3 DNA is TGTGCCAGCAGTCTTACGTGCTGCATCGGAAAGACCTATGGCTACACCTTC.